This record covers a single T cell receptor (beta chain). Each donor was a healthy Caucasian individual from Russia, aged about 6 to 90. The data stem from a study of blood T cells in healthy people across ages. The wider study: Researchers report that template switching captured about one barcoded beta molecule per two T cells.

Then a second PCR, running roughly 7 to 11 cycles, was carried out with a sample-barcoded 5' primer and a J-beta primer mix. TCRdb re-called the 5' RACE reads with MiXCR, one entry per CDR3 protein. The sample has approximately 1.5 million distinct CDR3 sequences; 35% to 45% are singletons. Source material: blood. This TCR derives from a woman aged 18-35 years in good health.

The CDR3 nucleotides are TGCGCCAGCAGCCAAGATCAGGCCAGGACCTCTGGGGCCAACGTCCTGACTTTC. Translated: CASSQDQARTSGANVLTF. The chain has TRBV4-3 and TRBJ2-6; D is uncertain. The CDR3 length is 18 residues. Trimming shortened V by 0 bases and J by 0 bases, and 12 bases separated the two germline ends. CDR1 and CDR2 (germline): LGHNA, YSLEER.